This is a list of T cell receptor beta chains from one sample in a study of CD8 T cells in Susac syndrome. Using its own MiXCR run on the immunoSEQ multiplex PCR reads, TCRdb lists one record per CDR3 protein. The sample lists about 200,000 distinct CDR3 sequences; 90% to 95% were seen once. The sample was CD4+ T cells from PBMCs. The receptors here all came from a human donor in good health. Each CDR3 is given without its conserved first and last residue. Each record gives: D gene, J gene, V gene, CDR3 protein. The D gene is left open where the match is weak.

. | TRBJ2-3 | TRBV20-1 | SARPRESFSTDTQY
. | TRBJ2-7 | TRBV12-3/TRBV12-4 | ASSRGGPYEQY
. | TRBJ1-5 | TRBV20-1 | SASGQPQH
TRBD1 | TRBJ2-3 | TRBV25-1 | ASSAGQGTDTQY
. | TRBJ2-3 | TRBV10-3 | AISEAGLTDTQY
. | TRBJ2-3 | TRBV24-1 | ATSPQSSTDTQY
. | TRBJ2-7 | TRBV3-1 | ASSPVPGHYDYEQY
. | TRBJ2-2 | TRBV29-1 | SVAGAGELF
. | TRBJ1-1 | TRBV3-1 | ASSQVGIGDPTEAF
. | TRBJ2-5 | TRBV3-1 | ASSPLVTSETQY
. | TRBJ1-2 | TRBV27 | ASSPLQGGSGYT
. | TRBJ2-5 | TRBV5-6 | ASSLKWRGSQETQY
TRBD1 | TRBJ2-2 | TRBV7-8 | ASSAGTDPYTGELF
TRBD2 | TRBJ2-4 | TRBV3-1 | ASSQLLAGYDKNIQY
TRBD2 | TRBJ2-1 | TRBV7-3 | ASSRKFRGGNHEQF
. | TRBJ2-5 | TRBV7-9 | ASSLDFETQY
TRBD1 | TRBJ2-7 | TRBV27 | ASRGQGPYEQY
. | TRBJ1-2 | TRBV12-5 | ASGNPGGRGYT
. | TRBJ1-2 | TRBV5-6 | ASSFRENYGYT
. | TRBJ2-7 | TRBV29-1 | SVDGTSAGEQY
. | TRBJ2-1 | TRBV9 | ASSGPGHVSNEQF
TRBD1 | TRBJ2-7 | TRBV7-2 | ASSLGQGANEQY
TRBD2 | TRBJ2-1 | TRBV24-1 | ATPTSGGTGCNEQF
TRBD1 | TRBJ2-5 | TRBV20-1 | SASGTEETQY
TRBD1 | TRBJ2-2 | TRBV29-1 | SGGQGANTGELF
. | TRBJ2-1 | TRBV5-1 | ASSIGTYNEQF
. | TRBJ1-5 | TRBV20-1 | SAGERGQPQH
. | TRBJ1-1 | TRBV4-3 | ASSQERRTQAF
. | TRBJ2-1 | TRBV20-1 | SARERGRSYNEQF
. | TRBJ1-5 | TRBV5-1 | ASSEGPGQPQH
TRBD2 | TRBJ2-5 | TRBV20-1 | SADTGLTQETQY
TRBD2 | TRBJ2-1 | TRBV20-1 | SARPGLASHNEQF
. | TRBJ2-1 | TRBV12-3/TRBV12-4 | ASSLEGSSYNEQF
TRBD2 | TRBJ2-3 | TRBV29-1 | SARGLAGESTDTQY
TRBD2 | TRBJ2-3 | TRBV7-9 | ASSSGLPNTDTQY
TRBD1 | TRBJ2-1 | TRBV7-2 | ASSSFPGQGPNEQF
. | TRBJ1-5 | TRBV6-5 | ASSSQSAIQPQH
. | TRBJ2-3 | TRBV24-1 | ATSDYATDTQY
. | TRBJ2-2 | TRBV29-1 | SVVGWAGELF
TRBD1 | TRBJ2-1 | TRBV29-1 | SVAQGDGEQF
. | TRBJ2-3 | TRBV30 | ACGRGASTDTQY
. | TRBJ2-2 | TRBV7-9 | ASSFSASGELF
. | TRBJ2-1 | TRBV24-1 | ASSRGFNEQF
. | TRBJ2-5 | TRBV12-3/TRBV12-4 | ASTPGRETQY
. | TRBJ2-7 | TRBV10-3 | AITPETGSYEQY
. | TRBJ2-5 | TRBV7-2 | ASSLDRTAVPQY
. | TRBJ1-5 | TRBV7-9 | ASSLTYSNQPQH
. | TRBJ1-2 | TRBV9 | ASSRERGSYGYT
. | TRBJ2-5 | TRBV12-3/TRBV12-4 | ASSSGTPQETQY
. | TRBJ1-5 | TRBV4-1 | ASSPGRGSNQPQH
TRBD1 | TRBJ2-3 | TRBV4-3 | ASSLSSTGLSTDTQY
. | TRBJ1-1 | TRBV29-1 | SVEGQGNTEAF
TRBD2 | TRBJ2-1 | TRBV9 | ASSAGTSGGRNEQF
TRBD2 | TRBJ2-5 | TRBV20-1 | SAPREAGGLGKETQY
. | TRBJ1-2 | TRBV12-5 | ASGLALSGYT
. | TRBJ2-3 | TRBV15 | ATSPDGRSTDTQY
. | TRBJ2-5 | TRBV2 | ASGPETALKETQY